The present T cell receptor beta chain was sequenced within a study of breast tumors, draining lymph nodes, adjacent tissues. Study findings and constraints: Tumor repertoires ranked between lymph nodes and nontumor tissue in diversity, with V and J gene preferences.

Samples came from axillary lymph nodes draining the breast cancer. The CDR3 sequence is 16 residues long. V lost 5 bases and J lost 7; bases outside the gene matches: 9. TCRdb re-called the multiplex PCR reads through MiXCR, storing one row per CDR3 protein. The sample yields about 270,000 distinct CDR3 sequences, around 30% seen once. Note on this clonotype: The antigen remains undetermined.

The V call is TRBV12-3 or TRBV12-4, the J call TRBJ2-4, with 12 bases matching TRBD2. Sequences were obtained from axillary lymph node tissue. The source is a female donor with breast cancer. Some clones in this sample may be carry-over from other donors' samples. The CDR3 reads CASSELAGGSKNIQYF. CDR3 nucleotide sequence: TGTGCCAGCAGTGAACTAGCGGGAGGTTCTAAGAACATTCAGTACTTC.